This TCR beta chain was captured in a study of identical twins. Study-level points and caveats: Diverse VJ usage suggested most zero-insertion clonotypes were not invariant T cells. Alpha sequences out of frame and shared by twins had excess low generation probability.

MiXCR was run by TCRdb on the 5' RACE reads, yielding one entry per CDR3 protein. Of 450,000 or so distinct CDR3 sequences listed, approximately 25% are singletons. With respect to this clonotype: What it binds is unknown.

CDR1 and CDR2 from the germline V gene are SQVTM and ANQGSEA. The V end lost 7 bases, the J end lost 0 bases, and 12 bases lay between the germline ends. CDR3 length: 13 amino acids. These data were also filed under a second study, of T cells expressing NK-cell markers. That paper adds: Sequencing of TCR beta repertoires drew on sorted CD3+CD56+NKG2C+, CD3+CD56+NKG2C- and CD3+CD56-NKG2C+ T cells.

The chain employs TRBV29-1 and TRBJ1-2; D is unclear. The receptor was derived from a woman younger than 35 in good health. Material for sequencing was CD4+ T cells sorted from blood. CDR3 nucleotide sequence: TGCAGCGACCTCAGCGGAGCTAACTATGGCTACACCTTC. Translation gives CSDLSGANYGYTF.